One and the same sample provided the 25 T cell receptor beta chains below, sequenced in a study of shared clonotypes between healthy human individuals. Assay: immunoSEQ multiplex PCR; the TCRdb copy retains only in-frame clones and omits some. The sample has hundreds of thousands of clones; about 80% are singletons. The sequenced material came from PBMCs. Receptor source: a woman aged 40 to 50 in good health. Some clones in this sample may be carry-over from other donors' samples.

V is TRBV11-2 and J is TRBJ2-7, with 8 bases fitting TRBD2. The germline CDR1 and CDR2 sequences are SGHAT and FQNNGV. This CDR3 is built from 12 residues. Trimming removed 5 bases from V and 11 bases from J; junction bases left unmatched: 8. The CDR3 sequence is CASSRREGGEYF. For the CDR3, the DNA is TGTGCCAGCAGCCGACGGGAGGGCGGTGAGTACTTC.

V usage is TRBV5-1 and J usage is TRBJ2-5; 9 positions match TRBD1. Germline CDR1 and CDR2: SGHRS and YFSETQ. With V trimmed by 3 bases and J by 4 bases, 7 bases remained unmatched. This CDR3 has 15 residues. The CDR3 sequence is CASSSAGTGRETQYF. The CDR3 DNA reads as TGCGCCAGCAGCTCAGCCGGGACAGGGAGAGAGACCCAGTACTTC.

The chain joins TRBV29-1 to TRBJ2-1; 10 nucleotides line up with TRBD2. V was pared by 2 bases and J by 0 bases, with 4 bases of the junction left unmatched. The germline gives CDR1 SQVTM, CDR2 ANQGSEA. This CDR3 region has 16 residues. CDR3 DNA sequence: TGCAGCGTTGAAACCATAGCGGGGGGCTCCTACAATGAGCAGTTCTTC. Protein product: CSVETIAGGSYNEQFF.

The chain is built from TRBV5-1 and TRBJ2-5; 10 nucleotides agree with TRBD2. The germline gives CDR1 SGHRS, CDR2 YFSETQ. V was clipped by 1 base and J by 3 bases; unmatched bases: 9. The CDR3 has 17 residues. CDR3 sequence reads: CASSLPRSGRAEETQYF. CDR3 in DNA: TGCGCCAGCAGCTTGCCCCGGAGCGGGAGGGCCGAAGAGACCCAGTACTTC.

Of note for this clone: Likely a read error: the CDR3 ends without its conserved phenylalanine or tryptophan. The limits of the CDR3 on the DNA are not certain, so only TCRdb's listed CDR3 is given. V and J are TRBV6-6 and TRBJ2-7; the table calls TRBD1, which could not be checked here. The CDR3 contains 14 residues when both ends are counted. Germline V gene sequence: CDR1 MNHNY, CDR2 SVGAGI (reference sequence). CDR3 loop: CASRIDRLFPPYLR.

The V gene is TRBV11-2, the J gene TRBJ1-4; 7 positions agree with TRBD1. From germline, CDR1 is SGHAT and CDR2 FQNNGV. J was trimmed by 0 bases and V by 6 bases; bases with no gene match: 10. This CDR3 contains 17 residues. The CDR3 nucleotides read TGTGCCAGCAGACCCCCGGGACAGCCAGCAACTAATGAAAAACTGTTTTTT. Translation: CASRPPGQPATNEKLFF.

The chain has TRBV6-5 and TRBJ2-7; D is perhaps TRBD2 (6 bases). Looked up from germline, CDR1 is MNHEY and CDR2 is SVGAGI. V lost 6 bases and J 0 bases, leaving 12 bases between the germline ends. The CDR3 contains 14 residues. The CDR3 spells CASSRDLGSYEQYF. CDR3 bases: TGTGCCAGCAGCCGGGACTTGGGCTCCTACGAGCAGTACTTC.

The CDR3 nucleotides read TGTGCCAGCAGCTTGGATAGGGGTCCTAATGAAAAACTGTTTTTT. The encoded protein is CASSLDRGPNEKLFF. The rearrangement uses TRBV5-4 and TRBJ1-4; D is perhaps TRBD1 (5 bases). V dropped 0 bases and J dropped 3 bases, with 9 bases sitting between them. CDR1 and CDR2 from the germline V gene are SGHNT and YYREEE (reference sequence). The CDR3 is 15 residues long.

V gene TRBV29-1 combines with J gene TRBJ2-7; 12 bases match TRBD2. Germline CDR1 SQVTM, CDR2 ANQGSEA. This CDR3 spans 17 amino acids. With V trimmed by 4 bases and J by 3 bases, 13 bases remained unmatched. Here the CDR3 reads CSVVGLAGGPWNYEQYF. The CDR3 DNA follows: TGCAGCGTTGTTGGTCTAGCGGGAGGGCCGTGGAACTACGAGCAGTACTTC.

In its sample, this clone was seen a few times. V and J are TRBV7-3 and TRBJ1-2, with 7 bases identical to TRBD1. Germline assignment: CDR1 SGHTA and CDR2 FQGTGA. V was pared by 5 bases and J by 6 bases, with 9 bases of the junction left unmatched. CDR3 length: 14 residues. CDR3 bases: TGTGCCAGCAGCCAACAGGGGTTTCACCATGGCTACACCTTC. Its translation: CASSQQGFHHGYTF.

On this clone itself: This sequence may be a read error, since a much larger clone differs from it by one base. The chain couples TRBV4-2 to TRBJ1-1, with TRBD1 matching 11 bases. The length of the CDR3 is 14 residues. The germline CDR1 and CDR2 sequences are LGHNA and YNFKEQ. CDR3 residues: CASSQGGQGVEASF. Written as DNA, the CDR3 is TGTGCCAGCAGCCAGGGGGGACAGGGGGTAGAAGCTTCCTTT.

V and J are TRBV2 and TRBJ2-3; 7 nucleotides agree with TRBD1. Germline V gives CDR1 SNHLY, CDR2 FYNNEI. The CDR3 sequence is 14 residues long. J was trimmed by 6 bases and V by 7 bases; bases with no gene match: 10. CDR3 nucleotides: TGTGCCAGCAAGGTCAACAGGGGCCCCGATACGCAGTATTTT. Residues: CASKVNRGPDTQYF. Filled out from reference TRBV2 and TRBJ2-3, the complete variable domain reads EPEVTQTPSHQVTQMGQEVILRCVPISNHLYFYWYRQILGQKVEFLVSFYNNEISEKSEIFDDQFSVERPDGSNFTLKIRSTKLEDSAMYFCASKVNRGPDTQYFGPGTRLTVL.

This clone was picked up a small number of times. The chain joins TRBV18 to TRBJ2-3, with D possibly being TRBD2 (5 bases). V was shortened by 2 bases and J by 1 base, with 19 bases between the two germline ends. Germline-derived CDR1 and CDR2 are KGHSH and LQKENI. The CDR3 sequence is 18 residues long. CDR3 in amino acids: CASSPNGVSLKGTDTQYF. The DNA for the CDR3 is TGTGCCAGCTCACCAAACGGGGTTAGCCTTAAGGGCACAGATACGCAGTATTTT.

This clone has a handful of counts. J is TRBJ2-6 and V is TRBV15; 7 positions match TRBD1. CDR1 and CDR2 from the germline V gene are LNHNV and YYDKDF (reference sequence). The trim removed 4 bases at V and 1 base at J, leaving 1 base unmatched. The CDR3 is 15 amino acids. The CDR3 DNA reads TGTGCCACCAGCACCAGGGGGTCTGGGGCCAACGTCCTGACTTTC. It yields the protein CATSTRGSGANVLTF.

The rearrangement uses TRBV27 and TRBJ1-1, with D perhaps matching TRBD1 (5 bases). The V end lost 5 bases, the J end lost 9 bases, and 16 bases lay between the germline ends. CDR1 and CDR2 (germline): MNHEY, SMNVEV (reference sequence). The CDR3 has 13 amino acids. The CDR3 DNA is TGTGCCAGCAGTCAGTTGGGGCGACTAAAAGCTTTCTTT. Translation gives CASSQLGRLKAFF.

The gene calls are TRBV2 and TRBJ1-1; 8 bases line up with TRBD1. In germline, CDR1 is SNHLY, CDR2 FYNNEI. This CDR3 is built from 12 residues. The ends lost 1 base at V and 10 bases at J; junction bases unmatched: 2. CDR3 loop: CASSEVGTGAFF. DNA of the CDR3: TGTGCCAGCAGTGAAGTCGGGACAGGAGCTTTCTTT.

Only one count was recorded for this clone. The V and J genes are TRBV6-4 and TRBJ2-2; 8 bases line up with TRBD1. Trimming at V came to 2 bases and at J to 6 bases, leaving 2 bases not matched to a gene. Germline lookup yields CDR1 MRHNA and CDR2 SNTAGT. The CDR3 spans 14 residues. Here the CDR3 DNA reads TGTGCCAGCAGTGACGGACAGGGCCCCGGGGAGCTGTTTTTT. This sequence encodes CASSDGQGPGELFF.

The chain uses TRBV30 and TRBJ2-4, with 9 positions matching TRBD1. CDR3 length: 16 residues. The trim removed 3 bases at V and 4 bases at J, leaving 10 bases unmatched. Per the germline V gene, CDR1 is GTSNPN and CDR2 is SVGIG (reference sequence). In DNA form, the CDR3 reads TGTGCCTGGAGAAGGGCAGACAGGGGGTTTAAAAACATTCAGTACTTC. Encoded protein: CAWRRADRGFKNIQYF.

The V gene is TRBV5-1, the J gene TRBJ2-1, with D possibly being TRBD1 (5 bases). The CDR3 length is 17 residues. The V and J ends lost 0 bases and 8 bases respectively, with 21 bases between them. The germline V gene encodes CDR1 SGHRS and CDR2 YFSETQ. The chain's CDR3 is CASSLAIGRTGGDEQFF. The DNA of the CDR3 is TGCGCCAGCAGCTTGGCCATTGGTCGTACAGGTGGGGATGAGCAGTTCTTC. The full variable domain, in which reference TRBV5-1 and TRBJ2-1 provide the parts outside the CDR3, is KAGVTQTPRYLIKTRGQQVTLSCSPISGHRSVSWYQQTPGQGLQFLFEYFSETQRNKGNFPGRFSGRQFSNSRSEMNVSTLELGDSALYLCASSLAIGRTGGDEQFFGPGTRLTVL.

V usage is TRBV5-4 and J usage is TRBJ2-6; TRBD1 might be the D (6 bases). This CDR3 is 17 amino acids long. The V gene lost 4 bases and the J gene lost 0 bases, with 14 bases spanning the gap. CDR1 is SGHNT and CDR2 is YYREEE in the germline V gene (reference sequence). The CDR3 DNA is TGTGCCAGCAGCCCGGGACACCTAAGCTCTGGGGCCAACGTCCTGACTTTC. Its translation is CASSPGHLSSGANVLTF. Using reference TRBV5-4 and TRBJ2-6 for the parts outside the CDR3, the full variable domain is ETGVTQSPTHLIKTRGQQVTLRCSSQSGHNTVSWYQQALGQGPQFIFQYYREEENGRGNFPPRFSGLQFPNYSSELNVNALELDDSALYLCASSPGHLSSGANVLTFGAGSRLTVL.

V usage is TRBV28 and J usage is TRBJ1-5; D unresolved. V was cut by 8 bases and J by 0 bases, with 20 bases left in between. Germline V lookup: CDR1 MDHEN, CDR2 SYDVKM. This CDR3 has 17 amino acids. CDR3 nucleotide sequence: TGTGCCAGCGGTCCCCCCGGCTCAGCTTATAGCAATCAGCCCCAGCATTTT. Translated: CASGPPGSAYSNQPQHF.

As concerns this clone: A far larger clone is just one base off, so this is likely a read error. Other DNA sequences in this sample translate to the same CDR3. The chain joins TRBV4-3 to TRBJ2-5, with D possibly being TRBD1 or TRBD2 (5 bases each). CDR3 length: 16 residues. Germline loops: CDR1 LGHNA, CDR2 YSLEER. V lost 0 bases and J 5 bases, leaving 16 bases between the germline ends. The CDR3 DNA is TGCGCCAGCAGCCAAGAAGCCGGGACGGGCGGTGAGACCCAGTACTTC. Amino acids: CASSQEAGTGGETQYF.

The chain joins TRBV5-8 to TRBJ1-2; 8 nucleotides line up with TRBD1. This CDR3 comprises 14 residues. From germline, CDR1 is SGHTS and CDR2 YDEGEE. V was clipped by 5 bases and J by 4 bases; unmatched bases: 7. CDR3 region: CASRRATGAYGYTF. The CDR3 DNA reads TGTGCCAGCAGAAGAGCGACAGGGGCCTATGGCTACACCTTC.

The chain combines TRBV5-1 with TRBJ2-3; TRBD1 agrees at 7 bases. Germline V gene lookup returns CDR1 SGHRS and CDR2 YFSETQ. CDR3 length: 14 residues. V was pared by 6 bases and J by 3 bases, with 7 bases of the junction left unmatched. The CDR3 loop is CASKGTVQTDTQYF. The CDR3 bases are TGCGCCAGCAAGGGGACAGTGCAGACAGATACGCAGTATTTT.

This clone has just one count. CDR3 nucleotide sequence: TGTGCCAGCAGCCCGAAGGAGCGGGAGAGCACAGATACGCAGTATTTT. It encodes CASSPKERESTDTQYF. This chain connects TRBV7-9 to TRBJ2-3; TRBD2 matches 8 bases. Trimming took 5 bases from V and 0 from J; bases not matched to a gene: 7. The CDR3 loop spans 16 amino acids. CDR1 is SEHNR, CDR2 FQNEAQ, per germline (reference sequence).